One and the same sample provided the 7 T cell receptor beta chains below, sequenced in a study of shared clonotypes between healthy human individuals (dated by TCRdb to 2018 to 2020). Library generation was performed with the immunoSEQ multiplex PCR assay. This immuneACCESS table, as held by TCRdb, lists in-frame sequences with V and J called but not all clones. Of the missing ones, under half trace to an unresolved V gene in checked studies; the others have no known cause. For this sample there are about 1.4 million clones; roughly 96% appear just once. The ten most abundant clones make up more than 0.9% of the sample. The sequenced sample was naive CD4+ T cells sorted from blood. The meaning of the sample's cell subset or site label: CD45RA+ positively selected. Source of these receptors: a man aged 25-40 years in good health.

CDR3 region: CASSYQAHGGSQYF. The CDR3, as DNA: TGTGCCAGCAGTTACCAGGCCCATGGGGGATCACAGTATTTT. The chain links TRBV6-5 to TRBJ2-3, with D tentatively TRBD1 or TRBD2 (5 bases each). Trimming removed 2 bases at V and 12 bases at J, with 18 bases between. Germline CDR1 reads MNHEY; CDR2 reads SVGAGI. The CDR3 covers 14 residues.

The count of this clone is one. The gene calls are TRBV28 and TRBJ1-3; 7 positions agree with TRBD1. V lost 6 bases and J lost 2; bases outside the gene matches: 13. Germline V gene data show CDR1 as MDHEN and CDR2 as SYDVKM. This CDR3 comprises 17 residues. The CDR3 sequence: CASSIYGPGTAGNTIYF. In DNA form, the CDR3 reads TGTGCCAGCAGCATATACGGACCCGGGACAGCTGGAAACACCATATATTTT. The full variable domain, in which reference TRBV28 and TRBJ1-3 provide the parts outside the CDR3, is DVKVTQSSRYLVKRTGEKVFLECVQDMDHENMFWYRQDPGLGLRLIYFSYDVKMKEKGDIPEGYSVSREKKERFSLILESASTNQTSMYLCASSIYGPGTAGNTIYFGEGSWLTVV.

The chain combines TRBV5-1 with TRBJ2-7; 7 nucleotides align to TRBD2. The CDR3 totals 16 residues. The J segment lost 5 bases and the V segment lost 4 bases, leaving 15 bases of the junction unmatched. From germline, CDR1 is SGHRS and CDR2 YFSETQ. The CDR3 spells CASSLAAGGSSHEQYF. DNA of the CDR3: TGCGCCAGCAGCCTGGCGGCTGGCGGGAGCAGCCACGAGCAGTACTTC.

This chain joins TRBV10-3 and TRBJ2-1; D might be TRBD2 (6 bases). The CDR3 has 15 residues. Trimming took 4 bases from V and 5 from J, leaving 15 bases between them. The germline gives CDR1 ENHRY, CDR2 SYGVKD. CDR3 region: CAISVTGVKDNEQFF. The CDR3 DNA sequence: TGTGCCATCAGTGTCACGGGAGTCAAAGACAATGAGCAGTTCTTC.

Concerning this clone: This CDR3 is also generated by other DNA sequences in the sample. The chain links TRBV20-1 to TRBJ1-1, with D unresolved. V was pared by 6 bases and J by 2 bases, with 7 bases between. This CDR3 comprises 11 residues. The germline V gene encodes CDR1 DFQATT and CDR2 SNEGSKA (reference sequence). DNA for the CDR3: TGCAGTGCCAGAAAAAACACTGAAGCTTTCTTT. The encoded protein is CSARKNTEAFF.

The V and J genes are TRBV28 and TRBJ1-5; D not certain. The CDR3 sequence is 16 residues long. V shed 5 bases and J shed 1 base, with 15 bases lying between them. Germline V gene sequence: CDR1 MDHEN, CDR2 SYDVKM. CDR3 sequence reads: CASSPHGLQSNQPQHF. As DNA, the CDR3 is TGTGCCAGCAGTCCCCATGGGTTACAGAGCAATCAGCCCCAGCATTTT. Complete variable domain (other parts from reference TRBV28 and TRBJ1-5): DVKVTQSSRYLVKRTGEKVFLECVQDMDHENMFWYRQDPGLGLRLIYFSYDVKMKEKGDIPEGYSVSREKKERFSLILESASTNQTSMYLCASSPHGLQSNQPQHFGDGTRLSIL.

V is TRBV7-9 and J is TRBJ2-1; 8 positions agree with TRBD1. This CDR3 spans 14 amino acids. With V trimmed by 5 bases and J by 4 bases, 4 bases remained unmatched. Germline CDR1 reads SEHNR; CDR2 reads FQNEAQ (reference sequence). CDR3 region: CASSQGAGYNEQFF. The DNA of the CDR3 is TGTGCCAGCAGCCAGGGGGCGGGGTACAATGAGCAGTTCTTC. The full variable domain, with the rest looked up from reference TRBV7-9 and TRBJ2-1, is DTGVSQNPRHKITKRGQNVTFRCDPISEHNRLYWYRQTLGQGPEFLTYFQNEAQLEKSRLLSDRFSAERPKGSFSTLEIQRTEQGDSAMYLCASSQGAGYNEQFFGPGTRLTVL.